This T cell receptor (beta chain) was documented in a study of blood T cell repertoires in COVID-19 (TCRdb year 2020). In terms of the full investigation: Samples covering the acute and convalescent phases of COVID-19 were provided by collaborators in the United States, Italy and Spain. The material from the prospective study consisted of cDNA or gDNA derived from T cells, B-cell-depleted T cells, or PBMCs. The dataset comprised deeply sampled blood TCRbeta repertoires from subjects exposed to, actively infected with, or recovered from COVID-19. The repertoires were made available in a free public database intended to serve as a resource for research on the immune response to SARS-CoV-2. Samples came from the ongoing ImmuneRACE study (first 160 participants) plus 1,254 subjects from 6 global collaborators. Sample metadata almost always included a de-identified subject ID, COVID-19 status, age in years and sex. HLA class I and class II types, where available, came from metadata supplied by the sample provider rather than from assay-based typing.

TCRbeta CDR3 regions were amplified from genomic DNA by means of the immunoSEQ Assay, a bias-controlled multiplex PCR. The source study handled its data this way. Nucleated cell counts per sample were estimated from amplification of reference gene primers within the assay. To quantify the absolute abundance of each unique TCRbeta CDR3 rearrangement, sequence reads were collapsed and filtered. For each sample, productive Simpson clonality was calculated by taking the square root of Simpson's diversity index across productive rearrangements. TCRdb provides this immuneACCESS table in a form limited to in-frame rearrangements. Some clones are lacking; in checked studies, under half of them reflect an unresolved V gene, and why the rest are absent is not known. Clonal size and the V and J genes are those of that table, whereas D and trimming came from the DNA. Counted in this sample were over 100,000 clones; around 89% of them appeared once. Around 4.5% of the sample is in the top ten clones.

In Seattle, one collaborating source enrolled patients while the infection was active and tracked those patients longitudinally over the course of disease. The collaborating institutions used their own protocols to collect whole blood in K2EDTA tubes. For TCRbeta analysis, collaborators shipped samples in one of three forms: frozen whole blood, isolated PBMCs, or DNA extracted from either of those sample types. Trimmed from V: 0 bases; trimmed from J: 2 bases; junction bases lacking a gene match: 6. For CDR1 and CDR2, the germline V gene lists MNHEY and SVGEGT. The CDR3 holds 17 amino acids from the cysteine to the phenylalanine. Here the CDR3 DNA is all that survives: 51 bases in frame from base 1. The full study reports these points: Clinical and demographic metadata were provided uncurated, with the amount varying by source and participant.

Concerning this clone itself: The target of this receptor is not known. Per-base quality was not reported, and no clone a single base away is much larger than it.

The origin of this receptor is a man in his sixties with COVID-19, enrolled during active disease. The sequenced material came from peripheral blood. The chain is made from TRBV6-2 or TRBV6-3 and TRBJ2-2; 7 central nucleotides agree with TRBD1. The sequenced DNA: TGTGCCAGCAGTTACTCCGCAGGGGGATTTAACACCGGGGAGCTGTTTTTT. It specifies CASSYSAGGFNTGELFF.